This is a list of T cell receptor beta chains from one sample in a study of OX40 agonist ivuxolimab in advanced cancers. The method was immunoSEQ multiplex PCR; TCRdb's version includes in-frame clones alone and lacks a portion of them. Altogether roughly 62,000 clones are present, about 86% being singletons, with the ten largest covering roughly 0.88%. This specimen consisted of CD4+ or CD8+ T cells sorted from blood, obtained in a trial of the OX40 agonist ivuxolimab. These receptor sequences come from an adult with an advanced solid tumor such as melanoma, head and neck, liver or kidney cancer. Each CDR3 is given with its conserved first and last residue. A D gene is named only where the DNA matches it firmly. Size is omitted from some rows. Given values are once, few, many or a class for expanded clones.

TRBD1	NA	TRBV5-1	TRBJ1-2	TGCGCCAGCAGCTCCGGGACAGGGACCTATGGCTACACCTTC	CASSSGTGTYGYTF
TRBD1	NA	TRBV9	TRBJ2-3	TGTGCCAGCAGCGTAGGTCAGGGGGCAGATACGCAGTATTTT	CASSVGQGADTQYF
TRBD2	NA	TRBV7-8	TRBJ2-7	TGTGCCAGCAGCTTAGGGGGGGGGAGCTACGAGCAGTACTTC	CASSLGGGSYEQYF
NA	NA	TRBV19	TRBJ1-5	TGTGCCAGTAGTATCTACAGCTCCAATCAGCCCCAGCATTTT	CASSIYSSNQPQHF
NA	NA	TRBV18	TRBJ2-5	TGTGCCAGCTACAGGGTTGTGCAGTACTTC	CASYRVVQYF
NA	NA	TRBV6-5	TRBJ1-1	TGTGCCAGCAGTAGGGGCCAAAACACTGAAGCTTTCTTT	CASSRGQNTEAFF
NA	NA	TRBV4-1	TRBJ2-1	TGCGCCAGCAGCGCAAGCTGGAGCTCCTACAATGAGCAGTTCTTC	CASSASWSSYNEQFF
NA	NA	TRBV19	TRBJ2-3	TGTGCCAGTAAAGGTCGGTCTCAGGGAAGCACAGATACGCAGTATTTT	CASKGRSQGSTDTQYF
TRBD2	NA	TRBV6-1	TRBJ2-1	TGTGCCAGCAGTGATCCCAGCGGGAGCTCCTACAATGAGCAGTTCTTC	CASSDPSGSSYNEQFF
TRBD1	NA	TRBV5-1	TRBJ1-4	TGCGCCAGCAGACCAACTCCGGGACAGGGGTCGCCTAATGAAAAACTGTTTTTT	CASRPTPGQGSPNEKLFF
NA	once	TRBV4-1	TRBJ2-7	TGCGCCAGCAGCCAAGTCTTGGGCCTAGAGCAGTACTTC	CASSQVLGLEQYF
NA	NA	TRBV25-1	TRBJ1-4	TGTGCCAGCAGGCCCCGCGGGAGCCGTGGATCAGATGAAAAACTGTTTTTT	CASRPRGSRGSDEKLFF
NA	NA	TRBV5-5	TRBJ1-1	TGTGCCAGCAGCTCCGACAGTAACACTGAAGCTTTCTTT	CASSSDSNTEAFF
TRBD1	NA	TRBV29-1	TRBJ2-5	TGCAGCGTTACACCGGACAGGGGAGAGACCCAGTACTTC	CSVTPDRGETQYF
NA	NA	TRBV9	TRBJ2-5	TGTGCCAGCAGCCGGATCCTACAAGAGACCCAGTACTTC	CASSRILQETQYF
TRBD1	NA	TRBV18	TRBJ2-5	TGTGCCAGTACCGAGGGGGCCGTCCAAGAGACCCAGTACTTC	CASTEGAVQETQYF